This T cell receptor (beta chain) was sequenced in a study of T cell changes during pregnancy in multiple sclerosis. Germline values: CDR1 MNHEY, CDR2 SMNVEV (reference sequence). The length of the CDR3 is 18 residues. V shed 4 bases, J shed 2 bases, and the junction held 14 bases outside the gene matches. The data were produced by immunoSEQ multiplex PCR, yet TCRdb's version contains in-frame clones alone and is incomplete. The sample records around 110,000 clones, around 90% being singletons. The chain employs TRBV27 and TRBJ2-1, with TRBD2 identical over 7 bases. This receptor was obtained from a female donor with multiple sclerosis, enrolled in a pregnancy study. This material consisted of peripheral blood, taken before pregnancy. The CDR3 coding sequence is TGTGCCAGCAGTTACCCTAGTGGGGGGGTAGGGGCCTACAATGAGCAGTTCTTC. This sequence encodes CASSYPSGGVGAYNEQFF.